This TCR beta chain was recovered during a study of blood T cells in healthy people across ages. The length of the CDR3 is 17 residues. In germline, CDR1 is LGHNT, CDR2 FRNRAP. V lost 7 bases, J lost 1 base, and 7 bases stayed unmatched. A second PCR of roughly 7 to 11 cycles used a sample-barcoded 5' primer and a J-beta primer mix. TCRdb independently ran MiXCR on the 5' RACE reads; one entry per CDR3 protein. The sample has around 2 million distinct CDR3 sequences, about two fifths seen once. This clonotype has more than one count but fewer than ten. Specimen: blood. This sequence was found in a human donor in good health. The chain employs TRBV12-5 and TRBJ2-6; 10 bases line up with TRBD1. CDR3 in amino acids: CASVGDRGGSGANVLTF. As DNA, the CDR3 is TGTGCTAGTGTTGGGGACAGGGGTGGTTCTGGGGCCAACGTCCTGACTTTC.